The entry below gives a single T cell receptor (beta chain) sequence along with its context. What this receptor recognizes is not known. No per-base quality is available; no much larger clone lies one base away. In Seattle, one collaborating source enrolled patients while the infection was active and tracked those patients longitudinally over the course of disease. Collaborating institutions collected whole blood in K2EDTA tubes following their own protocols. Collaborator samples were shipped for TCRbeta analysis as frozen whole blood, isolated PBMCs, or DNA extracted from either sample type. The germline V gene (reference sequence) supplies CDR1 MNHEY and CDR2 SMNVEV. The germline ends are 21 bases apart after V is trimmed by 6 bases and J by 3 bases. Including the terminal cysteine and phenylalanine, the CDR3 comprises 17 residues. The only DNA kept is the CDR3, 51 bases in frame from the first base.

The entry originates in a study of blood T cell repertoires in COVID-19 (dated by TCRdb to the early 2020s). For the study in its entirety: Collaborator samples came from the United States, Italy and Spain and covered acute and convalescent phases of COVID-19. The prospective study material was composed of cDNA or gDNA derived from T cells, B-cell-depleted T cells, or PBMCs. Subjects who had been exposed to COVID-19, were actively infected with it, or had recovered from it provided the deeply sampled blood TCRbeta repertoires that made up the dataset. A freely available public database, intended as a resource for researchers studying the immune response to SARS-CoV-2, is where the repertoires were released. The samples were drawn from the first 160 participants of the ongoing ImmuneRACE study and from over a thousand subjects provided by 6 global collaborators. Nearly every sample came with metadata listing a de-identified subject ID, COVID-19 status, age in years and sex. HLA class I and class II types, where available, came from metadata supplied by the sample provider rather than from assay-based typing. Study-wide conclusions, independent of this receptor: How much clinical and demographic metadata was included differed by source and by participant, and the metadata was provided uncurated.

TCRbeta CDR3 regions were amplified from genomic DNA using the immunoSEQ Assay, a bias-controlled multiplex PCR. From the authors' description of their analysis: Nucleated cell counts per sample were estimated from amplification of reference gene primers within the assay. Sequence reads were collapsed and filtered to measure the absolute abundance of every unique TCRbeta CDR3 rearrangement. For each sample, productive Simpson clonality was calculated as the square root of Simpson's diversity index over productive rearrangements. This immuneACCESS table, as held by TCRdb, lists in-frame sequences with V and J called but not all clones. Of the missing ones, under half trace to an unresolved V gene in checked studies; the others have no known cause. That table gives V, J and clone size, and the DNA gave D and trimming. The table for this sample lists roughly 250,000 clones; 84% of them were counted only once. Of the sample, approximately 14% is held by the ten largest clones.

This TCR came from an older person with COVID-19, enrolled during active disease. Sequencing was carried out using peripheral blood. The chain is encoded by TRBV27 joined to TRBJ1-3; possibly the D gene is TRBD1, per 6 matching bases. In nucleotide form, the sequence is TGTGCCAGCAGCCCAGCGCCCGGACAGCAACTTGGAAACACCATATATTTT. It is translated as CASSPAPGQQLGNTIYF.